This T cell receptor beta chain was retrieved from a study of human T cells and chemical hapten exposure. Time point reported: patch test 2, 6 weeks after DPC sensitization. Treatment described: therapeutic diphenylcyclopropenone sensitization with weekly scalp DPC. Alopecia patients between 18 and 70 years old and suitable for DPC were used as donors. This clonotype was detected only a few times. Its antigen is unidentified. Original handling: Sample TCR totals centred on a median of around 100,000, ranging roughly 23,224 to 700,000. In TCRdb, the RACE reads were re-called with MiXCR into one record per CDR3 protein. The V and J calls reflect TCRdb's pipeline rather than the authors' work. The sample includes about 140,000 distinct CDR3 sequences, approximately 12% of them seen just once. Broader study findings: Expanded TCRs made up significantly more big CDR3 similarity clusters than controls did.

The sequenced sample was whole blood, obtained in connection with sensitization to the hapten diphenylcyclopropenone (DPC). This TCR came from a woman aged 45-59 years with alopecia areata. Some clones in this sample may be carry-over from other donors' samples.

CDR3 nucleotides: TGCAGCGTAGGCTTTGGCGCAGGGTTAATCACTGAAGCTTTCTTT. It yields the protein CSVGFGAGLITEAFF. The chain links TRBV29-1 to TRBJ1-1, with D perhaps matching TRBD1 (5 bases). The CDR3 is 15 amino acids. The germline CDR1 and CDR2 sequences are SQVTM and ANQGSEA. V was trimmed by 6 bases and J by 4 bases, leaving 21 bases between them. Full variable domain (rest looked up from reference TRBV29-1 and TRBJ1-1): SAVISQKPSRDICQRGTSLTIQCQVDSQVTMMFWYRQQPGQSLTLIATANQGSEATYESGFVIDKFPISRPNLTFSTLTVSNMSPEDSSIYLCSVGFGAGLITEAFFGQGTRLTVV.